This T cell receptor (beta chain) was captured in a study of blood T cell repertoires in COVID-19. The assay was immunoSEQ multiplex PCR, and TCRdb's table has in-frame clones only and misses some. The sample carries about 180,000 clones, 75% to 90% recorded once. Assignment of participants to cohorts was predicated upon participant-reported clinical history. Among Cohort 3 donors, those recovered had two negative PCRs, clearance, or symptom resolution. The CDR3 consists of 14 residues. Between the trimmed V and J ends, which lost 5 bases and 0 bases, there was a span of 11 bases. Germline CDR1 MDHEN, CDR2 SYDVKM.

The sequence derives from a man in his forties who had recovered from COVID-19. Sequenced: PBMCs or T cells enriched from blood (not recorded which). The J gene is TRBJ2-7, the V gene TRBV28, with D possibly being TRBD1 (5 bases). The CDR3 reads CASSPTTVSYEQYF. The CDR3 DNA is TGTGCCAGCAGTCCAACGACAGTCTCCTACGAGCAGTACTTC.